This passage covers 12 T cell receptor beta chains from one sample sequenced in a study of T cells in Graves' hyperthyroidism and ophthalmopathy. Amplification of TCR beta CDR3 regions was performed using RNA transcripts as template. The HTBI primer set was used in a first-round RT-PCR of the TCR CDR3. From the multiplex PCR reads, TCRdb called clonotypes with MiXCR, one entry per CDR3 protein. The sample holds 450,000 to 700,000 distinct CDR3 sequences; around 42% are singletons and the top ten take over 15%. What was sequenced was peripheral blood or thyroid tissue (not recorded which). These receptor sequences come from an adult woman with Graves' disease, either hyperthyroidism or ophthalmopathy (not recorded which).

As to this clonotype: Germline and junction disagree at one end, which may indicate a read error. This chain joins TRBV7-3 and TRBJ1-4; 9 bases are shared with TRBD1. The CDR3 extends over 14 amino acids. CDR1 and CDR2 from the germline V gene are SGHTA and FQGTGA. The CDR3 region is CASSQLDRGRKLFF. The CDR3 DNA follows: TGCGCCAGCAGCCAACTGGACAGGGGTAGGAAACTGTTTTTT.

Many counts were recorded for this clonotype. The V and J genes are TRBV19 and TRBJ2-7; D could derive from TRBD1 or TRBD2 (5 bases each). CDR3 length equals 15 residues. V was trimmed by 2 bases and J by 3 bases, leaving 14 bases between them. Germline values: CDR1 LNHDA, CDR2 SQIVND (reference sequence). The CDR3 loop reads CASSISGRMIYEQYF. The CDR3 DNA is TGTGCCAGTAGTATATCGGGACGGATGATCTACGAGCAGTACTTC.

For the CDR3, the DNA is TGTGCCAGCACCAATTACAGGGAGAGGAATCTGGTTCAGCCCCAGCATTTT. It codes for CASTNYRERNLVQPQHF. The gene calls are TRBV7-3 and TRBJ1-5; D may be TRBD1 (6 bases). The CDR3 spans 17 residues. The ends were cut back, 7 bases at V and 6 bases at J, with 25 bases in the middle. Germline loops: CDR1 SGHTA, CDR2 FQGTGA.

The chain carries TRBV5-4 and TRBJ2-7, with D unresolved. Germline V gives CDR1 SGHNT, CDR2 YYREEE (reference sequence). There are 11 residues in the CDR3. The V end was cut by 1 base, the J end by 6 bases, with 5 bases between. The CDR3 nucleotides are TGTGCCAGCAGCTTGAATCTCGAGCAGTACTTC. Translating it yields CASSLNLEQYF.

This clonotype was detected ten times or more. This chain joins TRBV14 and TRBJ1-1, with D possibly being TRBD1 (5 bases). This CDR3 is 13 amino acids long. Germline V gives CDR1 SGHDN, CDR2 FVKESK. Trimming removed 4 bases at V and 4 bases at J, with 10 bases between. DNA for the CDR3: TGTGCCAGCAGCCGCCAAAGGGGCACTGAAGCTTTCTTT. Amino acid sequence: CASSRQRGTEAFF.

This clonotype was observed many times. The rearrangement uses TRBV28 and TRBJ2-7; 9 nucleotides match TRBD1. The CDR3 covers 13 residues. After removal of 6 bases from V and 3 bases from J, the junction contained 3 bases not matched to a gene. Germline V gene data show CDR1 as MDHEN and CDR2 as SYDVKM. The CDR3 sequence: CASRGQGHYEQYF. The CDR3 nucleotides read TGTGCCAGCAGAGGACAGGGGCACTACGAGCAGTACTTC. Full variable domain (missing parts from reference TRBV28 and TRBJ2-7): DVKVTQSSRYLVKRTGEKVFLECVQDMDHENMFWYRQDPGLGLRLIYFSYDVKMKEKGDIPEGYSVSREKKERFSLILESASTNQTSMYLCASRGQGHYEQYFGPGTRLTVT.

This clonotype was seen ten or more times. J is TRBJ1-2 and V is TRBV20-1; no clear D gene. The CDR3 is 11 amino acids. In germline, CDR1 is DFQATT, CDR2 SNEGSKA (reference sequence). With 3 bases removed from V and 6 bases from J, the gap between germline ends came to 8 bases. The CDR3 here is CSARGVNGYTF. CDR3 in DNA: TGCAGTGCTAGGGGAGTTAATGGCTACACCTTC.

This clonotype has ten or more counts. The V gene is TRBV20-1, the J gene TRBJ1-6; D unclear. CDR3 length: 18 amino acids. CDR1 DFQATT and CDR2 SNEGSKA come from the germline V gene (reference sequence). V lost 6 bases to trimming and J lost 0 bases, with 21 bases between them. As DNA, the CDR3 is TGCAGTGCCACCCTGGACCTTAGCTTTAGCTCCTATAATTCACCCCTCCACTTT. It codes for CSATLDLSFSSYNSPLHF.

The rearrangement joins TRBV9 to TRBJ1-1; no clear D. Germline lookup yields CDR1 SGDLS and CDR2 YYNGEE. V was shortened by 7 bases and J by 3 bases, with 16 bases between the two germline ends. CDR3 length equals 14 residues. In DNA form, the CDR3 reads TGTGCCAGCTCAGTCCCGAGCGTGGACACTGAAGCTTTCTTT. Residues: CASSVPSVDTEAFF.

To note about this clonotype: Compared with germline, one end of the junction differs, possibly owing to a read error. The chain couples TRBV10-3 to TRBJ2-5; 12 bases fit TRBD2. CDR1 and CDR2 (germline): ENHRY, SYGVKD. This CDR3 has 18 residues. DNA of the CDR3: TGTGCCAGCAGTGGGCCGACTCTAGCGGGAGGGAACCAAGAGACCCAGTACTTC. This sequence encodes CASSGPTLAGGNQETQYF.

This clonotype was seen ten or more times. The chain carries TRBV6-1 and TRBJ2-2; D is undetermined. The germline V gene encodes CDR1 MNHNS and CDR2 SASEGT. The V and J ends lost 7 bases and 7 bases respectively, with 13 bases between them. This CDR3 has 13 amino acids. The CDR3 sequence is CASTMGWVGELFF. The CDR3 DNA reads TGTGCCAGCACGATGGGGTGGGTCGGGGAGCTGTTTTTT.

V is TRBV5-1 and J is TRBJ1-1; the D is unclear. CDR1 SGHRS and CDR2 YFSETQ come from the germline V gene. This CDR3 contains 14 residues. Trimming left V 7 bases short and J 0 bases short, with 13 bases between. The CDR3 nucleotides are TGCGCCAGCGGCAACGTAGGGTTGAACACTGAAGCTTTCTTT. Translation gives CASGNVGLNTEAFF.